Listed below are T cell receptor beta chains from one sample, sequenced in a study of cytomegalovirus exposure and HLA in healthy donors. The table came from immunoSEQ multiplex PCR; TCRdb's copy has only in-frame clones and leaves some out. The table shows around 240,000 clones, with around 90% occurring only once. What was sequenced was PBMCs. These receptors came from a woman aged 18-29 years in good health and CMV-seronegative. CDR3s include the opening cysteine and the closing phenylalanine or tryptophan. Fields, in order: V gene, D gene, clone size, J gene, CDR3 DNA, CDR3 protein. A D gene is named only where the DNA matches it firmly. Clone size is shown for a subset of rows, as once, few, many or a class of expanded clone.

>TRBV30|TRBD1|-|TRBJ2-1
TGTGCCTGGAGTGTATGGGGACAGGGGGCCTACAATGAGCAGTTCTTC
CAWSVWGQGAYNEQFF
>TRBV5-1|TRBD2|-|TRBJ2-1
TGCGCCAGCAGCTGGACTAGCGGGGGGCTGTACAATGAGCAGTTCTTC
CASSWTSGGLYNEQFF
>TRBV5-1|TRBD1|once|TRBJ1-1
TGCGCCAGCAGCTCCGGAGACAGGGGAGAAGCTTTCTTT
CASSSGDRGEAFF
>TRBV13|-|-|TRBJ1-6
TGTGCCAGCAGCTTACGGACCGCGGGGGTGGATTCACCCCTCCACTTT
CASSLRTAGVDSPLHF
>TRBV5-1|TRBD1|-|TRBJ2-7
TGCGCCAGCAGCGCCCCGGGACAGGGGGCGCCCGTCGTATACGAGCAGTACTTC
CASSAPGQGAPVVYEQYF
>TRBV29-1|-|-|TRBJ2-5
TGCAGCGTCCCCGCCGCCCTGGGGGGAGCCCAGTACTTC
CSVPAALGGAQYF
>TRBV27|TRBD1|few|TRBJ1-1
TGTGCCAGCAGTGCGCGACAGGGTTGGAACACTGAAGCTTTCTTT
CASSARQGWNTEAFF
>TRBV27|TRBD1|-|TRBJ2-1
TGTGCCAGCAGTCTGGCAGGGGGCTCCTACAATGAGCAGTTCTTC
CASSLAGGSYNEQFF
>TRBV5-1|TRBD1|-|TRBJ2-1
TGCGCCAGCAGCTTGTCAGGGGGTTCATCGTCCTACAATGAGCAGTTCTTC
CASSLSGGSSSYNEQFF
>TRBV4-3|TRBD1|-|TRBJ1-1
TGCGCCAGCAGCCAGGCTACAGGGGGTAGGACTGAAGCTTTCTTT
CASSQATGGRTEAFF
>TRBV7-7|-|-|TRBJ2-2
TGTGCTAGCAGCTTATATCCCCCCGTCGCACAGTTATCGACCGGGGAGCTGTTTTTT
CASSLYPPVAQLSTGELFF
>TRBV7-2|-|-|TRBJ2-6
TGTGCCAGCAGCTTGATGATCTCGACGAGGAGCTCTGGGGCCAACGTCCTGACTTTC
CASSLMISTRSSGANVLTF
>TRBV7-2|-|-|TRBJ1-1
TGTGCCAGCAGCTTCGGGTTGGCGAACACTGAAGCTTTCTTT
CASSFGLANTEAFF
>TRBV7-6|-|-|TRBJ2-5
TGTGCCAGCAGCTTAGATGGGGACTTCCAAGAGACCCAGTACTTC
CASSLDGDFQETQYF
>TRBV7-9|TRBD2|-|TRBJ2-3
TGTGCCAGCAGCTTAACCGCGGGGCTAGCGGCGAGCACAGATACGCAGTATTTT
CASSLTAGLAASTDTQYF
>TRBV7-9|-|-|TRBJ2-3
TGTGCCAGCAGCTTAGCGACAGAGGATACGCAGTATTTT
CASSLATEDTQYF
>TRBV2|-|few|TRBJ2-2
TGTGCCAGCGAGCGTGTCGGGGAGCTGTTTTTT
CASERVGELFF
>TRBV20-1|-|-|TRBJ1-2
TGCAGTGCTAGTCGCGGTTTCGGCTACACCTTC
CSASRGFGYTF
>TRBV28|TRBD1|-|TRBJ1-2
TGTGCCAGCAGTGGGACAGCCCCCTCGGGCTACACCTTC
CASSGTAPSGYTF
>TRBV6-5|-|-|TRBJ1-4
TGTGCCAGCAGTCCCGGGGACATCAGTGAAAAACTGTTTTTT
CASSPGDISEKLFF
>TRBV7-8|-|-|TRBJ2-3
TGTGCCAGCAGCCCCCCGGGGGTTACGCAGTATTTT
CASSPPGVTQYF
>TRBV2|-|-|TRBJ1-5
TGTGCCAGCAGTGCCGGGGATCAGCCCCAGCATTTT
CASSAGDQPQHF
>TRBV28|-|once|TRBJ1-2
TGTGCCAGCAGTTTAGGGTCCCTCAGGGACTATGGCTACACCTTC
CASSLGSLRDYGYTF
>TRBV28|-|-|TRBJ1-5
TGTGCCAGCGATAAATGGGAGGGTCGAGTTAATCAGCCCCAGCATTTT
CASDKWEGRVNQPQHF
>TRBV2|-|-|TRBJ2-1
TGTGCCAGCCAGAGTGGAGCGAATGAGCAGTTCTTC
CASQSGANEQFF
>TRBV6-6|TRBD1|once|TRBJ1-5
TGTGCCAGCAGTTACAAATCCGGGACAGGGATTCAGCCCCAGCATTTT
CASSYKSGTGIQPQHF
>TRBV18|TRBD1|once|TRBJ1-4
TGTGCCAGCTCACCCATAGCCGTGACAGGGGGCGCAGGTGAAAAACTGTTTTTT
CASSPIAVTGGAGEKLFF
>TRBV2|TRBD1|-|TRBJ1-3
TGTGCCAGCAGTAACGGGGACAGGGGGTCTCTATTATATTTT
CASSNGDRGSLLYF
>TRBV7-8|-|-|TRBJ1-4
TGTGCCAGCAGCTTCTTGGACAGAAATGAAAAACTGTTTTTT
CASSFLDRNEKLFF
>TRBV27|-|few|TRBJ2-2
TGTGCCAGCAGTTTATTTGGACAGCTGAACACCGGGGAGCTGTTTTTT
CASSLFGQLNTGELFF
>TRBV4-3|-|-|TRBJ1-4
TGCGCCAGCAGCCAAGTAGGGGGATCGTCTAATGAAAAACTGTTTTTT
CASSQVGGSSNEKLFF
>TRBV10-2|-|-|TRBJ2-7
TGCGCCAGCAGTGTATCTTCGGACAGATCCTACGAGCAGTACTTC
CASSVSSDRSYEQYF
>TRBV7-3|-|-|TRBJ2-7
TGTGCCAGCAGCCCGACTGCGGCCGATCTTGGGCAGTACTTC
CASSPTAADLGQYF
>TRBV7-2|TRBD2|once|TRBJ2-5
TGTGCCAGCAGCTTTTCAGGACTAGCGGGGGTAGAGACCCAGTACTTC
CASSFSGLAGVETQYF
>TRBV30|-|-|TRBJ2-7
TGTGCCTGGAGTGTATTGAGGTCTGGCGAGCAGTACTTC
CAWSVLRSGEQYF